This TCR beta chain was found in a study of a mutant IDH1 vaccine in newly diagnosed glioma. Regarding this clone: Its antigen is unidentified.

TCRdb's table, derived via immunoSEQ multiplex PCR, lists solely in-frame clones and lacks some. The profile shows under 150,000 clones, around 80% of them singletons. This CDR3 region has 13 residues. V was shortened by 8 bases and J by 5 bases, with 14 bases between the two germline ends. The time point: week 11, during vaccination. Vaccinated patients received 300 ug of mutant IDH1 20-mer peptide per dose, with topical imiquimod. The sequencing here drew on PBMCs, taken from a glioma patient whose treatment included an IDH1 peptide vaccine. V is TRBV23-1 and J is TRBJ2-3; D tentatively fits TRBD1 or TRBD2 (5 bases each). TRBV23-1 is identified as an open reading frame with a role that is uncertain. The receptor comes from a man between 35 and 55 years old with glioma. The CDR3 loop reads CASSTERGDTQYF. The CDR3 coding sequence is TGCGCCAGCTCCACGGAGAGGGGAGATACGCAGTATTTT.